These 31 T cell receptor beta chains originate from one sample sequenced in a study of blood T cell repertoires in COVID-19. Sequenced by immunoSEQ multiplex PCR; TCRdb stores in-frame clones only, minus some. The repertoire holds a few hundred thousand clones, with under 90% as singletons. The sequencing sample was made of PBMCs or T cells enriched from blood (not recorded which). The receptor set was obtained from a woman in her twenties or thirties who had recovered from COVID-19.

This clone was detected once. V gene TRBV28 combines with J gene TRBJ1-5; possible D gene TRBD1, 6 bases. CDR3 size: 15 residues. V gave up 5 bases and J gave up 3 bases, with 14 bases separating them. Looked up from germline, CDR1 is MDHEN and CDR2 is SYDVKM. This chain's CDR3 is CASSLSGTSNQPQHF. DNA of the CDR3: TGTGCCAGCAGTCTGTCCGGGACATCCAATCAGCCCCAGCATTTT. Full variable domain (remainder filled in from reference TRBV28 and TRBJ1-5): DVKVTQSSRYLVKRTGEKVFLECVQDMDHENMFWYRQDPGLGLRLIYFSYDVKMKEKGDIPEGYSVSREKKERFSLILESASTNQTSMYLCASSLSGTSNQPQHFGDGTRLSIL.

The chain combines TRBV30 with TRBJ1-6; unclear D gene. This CDR3 region has 13 residues. V gave up 5 bases and J gave up 9 bases, with 14 bases separating them. Per the germline V gene, CDR1 is GTSNPN and CDR2 is SVGIG (reference sequence). The CDR3: CAWHPYSTSPLHF. DNA for the CDR3: TGTGCCTGGCATCCTTATAGTACTTCACCCCTCCACTTT.

The CDR3 is CASSPTGGSYGYTF. The CDR3 region has the DNA TGTGCCAGTAGTCCGACAGGGGGCAGCTATGGCTACACCTTC. The chain carries TRBV19 and TRBJ1-2; the match to TRBD1 covers 10 bases. The CDR3 runs 14 residues. V dropped 5 bases and J dropped 4; count of bases not matched to a gene: 4. Germline V lookup: CDR1 LNHDA, CDR2 SQIVND (reference sequence).

This chain uses TRBV4-1 with TRBJ2-4; 13 positions match TRBD2. The CDR3 extends over 22 amino acids. Germline CDR1 reads MGHRA; CDR2 reads YSYEKL. The junction had 19 bases not matched to a gene; V was cut back by 4 bases and J by 1 base. The CDR3 here is CASSPHPGLAGPGVLAKNIQYF. The CDR3 DNA reads as TGCGCCAGCAGCCCTCACCCGGGACTAGCGGGGCCAGGGGTTCTGGCCAAAAACATTCAGTACTTC.

CDR3 sequence (DNA): TGTGCCAGCTCCCCTACAAGCGAGTACTCTGGAAACACCATATATTTT. It encodes CASSPTSEYSGNTIYF. The rearrangement joins TRBV18 to TRBJ1-3; the D is unclear. Deletions cut 6 bases from V and 0 bases from J, with 15 bases between. CDR3 length: 16 amino acids. Germline CDR1 is KGHSH and CDR2 is LQKENI.

CDR3 nucleotides: TGTGCCAGCAGCTTTGGGGGGTGGACAGATACGCAGTATTTT. Residues: CASSFGGWTDTQYF. The chain links TRBV7-2 to TRBJ2-3; a possible D gene is TRBD2 (6 bases). The CDR3 loop spans 14 amino acids. Per germline, CDR1 SGHTA and CDR2 FQGNSA. V gave up 3 bases and J gave up 3 bases, with 10 bases separating them. Full variable domain (outside the CDR3, taken from reference TRBV7-2 and TRBJ2-3): GAGVSQSPSNKVTEKGKDVELRCDPISGHTALYWYRQSLGQGLEFLIYFQGNSAPDKSGLPSDRFSAERTGGSVSTLTIQRTQQEDSAVYLCASSFGGWTDTQYFGPGTRLTVL.

This clone has just one count. The chain couples TRBV28 to TRBJ2-2; the match to TRBD1 covers 9 bases. V shed 5 bases and J 4 bases; nucleotides not matched to a gene: 5. The CDR3 sequence is 15 residues long. CDR1 is MDHEN and CDR2 is SYDVKM in the germline V gene. For the CDR3, the DNA is TGTGCCAGCAGTACCCCGGGACAGGGCACCGGGGAGCTGTTTTTT. Translation gives CASSTPGQGTGELFF.

This sequence joins TRBV12-3 or TRBV12-4 and TRBJ1-2, with D possibly matching TRBD1 (6 bases). The ends were cut back, 4 bases at V and 7 bases at J, with 10 bases in the middle. This CDR3 is 12 amino acids long. The CDR3 loop reads CASSSGVRGYTF. As DNA, the CDR3 is TGTGCCAGCAGTTCAGGGGTTCGTGGCTACACCTTC.

V usage is TRBV4-3 and J usage is TRBJ2-1; weak D call: TRBD1 (6 bases). Trimming removed 6 bases at V and 2 bases at J, with 11 bases between. This CDR3 spans 14 amino acids. Germline loops: CDR1 LGHNA, CDR2 YSLEER. The CDR3, as DNA: TGCGCCAGCAGTCAGGACAGAACCTACAATGAGCAGTTCTTC. This translates into CASSQDRTYNEQFF.

The chain has TRBV3-1 (or the pseudogene TRBV3-2) and TRBJ1-1, with D perhaps matching TRBD1 (6 bases). The CDR3 has 13 amino acids. The germline CDR1 and CDR2 sequences are LGHDT and YNNKEL (reference sequence). Trimming took off 3 bases at V and 8 bases at J, with 13 bases between the two ends. CDR3 DNA sequence: TGTGCCAGCAGCCAGGGGGCCCAAGCCGAAGCTTTCTTT. Protein product: CASSQGAQAEAFF.

The V gene is TRBV5-6, the J gene TRBJ1-6; D is undetermined. Trimming removed 5 bases from V and 9 bases from J, with 9 bases in between. The germline V gene has CDR1 SGHDT and CDR2 YYEEEE. The CDR3 contains 12 residues. In DNA form, the CDR3 reads TGTGCCAGCAGTTCATTTAGTTCACCCCTCCACTTT. It translates to CASSSFSSPLHF. Complete variable domain (other parts from reference TRBV5-6 and TRBJ1-6): DAGVTQSPTHLIKTRGQQVTLRCSPKSGHDTVSWYQQALGQGPQFIFQYYEEEERQRGNFPDRFSGHQFPNYSSELNVNALLLGDSALYLCASSSFSSPLHFGNGTRLTVT.

The gene calls are TRBV5-1 and TRBJ1-4, with TRBD1 matching over 8 bases. The CDR3 is 15 residues long. The germline V gene has CDR1 SGHRS and CDR2 YFSETQ. The ends lost 2 bases at V and 6 bases at J; junction bases unmatched: 6. The chain's CDR3 is CASSFDRGEYEKLFF. The CDR3 nucleotides read TGCGCCAGCAGCTTTGACAGGGGAGAATATGAAAAACTGTTTTTT.

This sequence joins TRBV29-1 and TRBJ2-7; 10 positions match TRBD1. V lost 3 bases to trimming and J lost 4 bases; unmatched junction nucleotides: 3. The CDR3 length is 13 residues. The germline gives CDR1 SQVTM, CDR2 ANQGSEA. Here the CDR3 reads CSVEGQGLYEQYF. The CDR3, as DNA: TGCAGCGTTGAGGGACAGGGGCTATACGAGCAGTACTTC.

The genes are TRBV4-1 and TRBJ2-2, with a possible D match to TRBD2 (6 bases). The V end was cut by 1 base, the J end by 1 base, with 13 bases between. CDR3 length: 17 residues. Germline V gene data show CDR1 as MGHRA and CDR2 as YSYEKL. Here the CDR3 reads CASSQGLRAGNTGELFF. CDR3 coding DNA: TGCGCCAGCAGCCAAGGCTTAAGAGCGGGGAACACCGGGGAGCTGTTTTTT.

The V gene is TRBV7-2, the J gene TRBJ2-3; 8 bases align to TRBD2. The CDR3 extends over 14 amino acids. Trimming at V came to 5 bases and at J to 5 bases, leaving 6 bases not matched to a gene. CDR1 is SGHTA and CDR2 is FQGNSA in the germline V gene. CDR3 nucleotide sequence: TGTGCCAGCAGCCTCGGGAGGGCCATAGATACGCAGTATTTT. Its protein is CASSLGRAIDTQYF.

This sequence joins TRBV28 and TRBJ1-5, with a tentative D call TRBD1 (6 bases). This CDR3 spans 14 amino acids. Germline V gene data show CDR1 as MDHEN and CDR2 as SYDVKM. Deletions cut 5 bases from V and 6 bases from J, with 14 bases between. CDR3 sequence reads: CASSLTGATQPQHF. In nucleotides, the CDR3 is TGTGCCAGCAGTCTGACAGGTGCCACTCAGCCCCAGCATTTT.

The chain recombines TRBV4-3 with TRBJ2-1; TRBD2 agrees at 7 bases. Germline CDR1 is LGHNA and CDR2 is YSLEER. Trimming removed 1 base from V and 4 bases from J; junction bases left unmatched: 4. The CDR3 spans 15 residues. The CDR3 DNA is TGCGCCAGCAGCCAAGGGTGGGGAGGGTACAATGAGCAGTTCTTC. Encoded protein: CASSQGWGGYNEQFF.

The chain uses TRBV1 and TRBJ1-6. TRBV1 is recorded as a pseudogene. The CDR3 is 20 residues long. The CDR3 DNA is TGCACCAGCAGCCAGCCCACCGGGCCTACAGCCGGGGCCTATAATTCACCCCTCCACTTT. It codes for CTSSQPTGPTAGAYNSPLHF.

The CDR3 DNA sequence: TGTGCCAGTAGCCGGGGTTTGGTGTTCCCAGATACGCAGTATTTT. It yields the protein CASSRGLVFPDTQYF. The J gene is TRBJ2-3, the V gene TRBV19; TRBD2 is a possible D gene (5 bases). Germline assignment: CDR1 LNHDA and CDR2 SQIVND (reference sequence). Trimming left V 6 bases short and J 4 bases short, with 17 bases between. The CDR3 loop spans 15 amino acids.

This chain uses TRBV6-5 with TRBJ1-1, with D unresolved. The V and J ends lost 6 bases and 8 bases respectively, with 13 bases between them. The CDR3 is made up of 12 amino acids. Per the germline V gene, CDR1 is MNHEY and CDR2 is SVGAGI. The CDR3 loop reads CASSRERPEAFF. CDR3 nucleotides: TGTGCCAGCAGCCGTGAGAGGCCCGAAGCTTTCTTT.

J is TRBJ2-3 and V is TRBV5-6; the match to TRBD2 covers 7 bases. Trimming cost V 0 bases and J 7 bases; bases outside gene matches: 17. Germline V lookup: CDR1 SGHDT, CDR2 YYEEEE. The CDR3 has 18 amino acids. The CDR3: CASSLAKPSSGTWYTQYF. CDR3 in DNA: TGTGCCAGCAGCTTGGCAAAACCCTCTAGCGGCACTTGGTATACGCAGTATTTT.

A single count supports this clone. The CDR3 DNA reads as TGTGCCAGCAGTGAAGCGCTTCGGAGGGTGAGTGGAGCTTTCTTT. This translates into CASSEALRRVSGAFF. The J gene is TRBJ1-1, the V gene TRBV6-1, with D unresolved. This CDR3 region has 15 residues. V lost 0 bases and J lost 10, with 18 bases in between. The V gene's germline CDR1 is MNHNS and CDR2 SASEGT.

The table lists this clone with a count of one. The chain combines TRBV2 with TRBJ2-3; 10 nucleotides align to TRBD1. CDR1 SNHLY and CDR2 FYNNEI come from the germline V gene. Unmatched junction bases numbered 16, after V lost 0 bases and J lost 4 bases. The CDR3 contains 20 residues. CDR3 nucleotides: TGTGCCAGCAGTGAAGCGGGGGGGACAGGGGCGTTTGCCGCGGCAGATACGCAGTATTTT. Amino acids: CASSEAGGTGAFAAADTQYF.

V is TRBV3-1 (or the pseudogene TRBV3-2) and J is TRBJ1-2; 7 bases agree with TRBD1. Trimming removed 2 bases from V and 4 bases from J; junction bases left unmatched: 13. The germline V gene encodes CDR1 LGHDT and CDR2 YNNKEL (reference sequence). CDR3 length: 17 residues. CDR3 nucleotides: TGTGCCAGCAGCCAACCCGGGACAGAACTACCTTTCTATGGCTACACCTTC. It encodes CASSQPGTELPFYGYTF.

The V call is TRBV14, the J call TRBJ1-3; D not certain. V gave up 0 bases and J gave up 6 bases, with 15 bases separating them. The CDR3 contains 16 residues. Germline V lookup: CDR1 SGHDN, CDR2 FVKESK. Here the CDR3 reads CASSQEPGDRENTIYF. The CDR3 bases are TGTGCCAGCAGCCAAGAACCCGGAGACCGCGAAAACACCATATATTTT.

J is TRBJ1-6 and V is TRBV2, with D uncertain. There are 15 residues in the CDR3. Germline values: CDR1 SNHLY, CDR2 FYNNEI. Trimming took off 2 bases at V and 3 bases at J, with 8 bases between the two ends. The CDR3 sequence is CASSESGSYNSPLHF. The CDR3, as DNA: TGTGCCAGCAGTGAATCGGGGAGCTATAATTCACCCCTCCACTTT.

The CDR3 DNA follows: TGTGCCAGCAGCGGTTCTAGCGACTACAATGAGCAGTTCTTC. Translation: CASSGSSDYNEQFF. The chain couples TRBV11-3 to TRBJ2-1; maybe TRBD2 (6 bases). V lost 5 bases, J lost 3 bases, and 11 bases lay in between. Germline V gene sequence: CDR1 SGHNT, CDR2 YENEEA. The CDR3 is 14 residues long.

The rearrangement joins TRBV6-5 to TRBJ2-7; TRBD2 aligns across 10 bases. Germline CDR1 is MNHEY and CDR2 is SVGAGI. After removal of 2 bases from V and 3 bases from J, the junction contained 4 bases not matched to a gene. There are 15 residues in the CDR3. The CDR3 reads CASSYEVAGGYEQYF. CDR3 DNA sequence: TGTGCCAGCAGTTACGAGGTAGCGGGAGGCTACGAGCAGTACTTC.

The chain carries TRBV5-6 and TRBJ2-2, with TRBD1 identical over 9 bases. V shed 4 bases and J 15 bases; nucleotides not matched to a gene: 7. There are 12 residues in the CDR3. CDR1 is SGHDT and CDR2 is YYEEEE in the germline V gene. CDR3 loop: CASSLGTGLVFF. CDR3 coding DNA: TGTGCCAGCAGCCTCGGGACAGGGTTGGTGTTTTTT.

This rearrangement joins TRBV25-1 to TRBJ2-7, with 7 bases that match TRBD1. V lost 9 bases to trimming and J lost 2 bases; unmatched junction nucleotides: 7. The germline V gene encodes CDR1 MGHDK and CDR2 SYGVNS. There are 13 residues in the CDR3. This chain's CDR3 is CASKRGQTYEQYF. CDR3 nucleotides: TGTGCCAGTAAGAGGGGACAGACCTACGAGCAGTACTTC.

V is TRBV20-1 and J is TRBJ2-7; D remains ambiguous. The germline gives CDR1 DFQATT, CDR2 SNEGSKA (reference sequence). The CDR3 contains 11 residues. With 2 bases removed from V and 1 base from J, the gap between germline ends came to 3 bases. In DNA, the CDR3 is TGCAGTGCTAGACGGTCCTACGAGCAGTACTTC. Protein sequence: CSARRSYEQYF.